The present entry profiles one T cell receptor (beta chain) with its context. The antigen this receptor binds is unknown. No base quality information exists; no much larger clone differs at one position. The sample belongs to a study of identical twins listed by TCRdb under 2016. With respect to the entire study: To test whether fetal clonotypes persist, this study deep-sequenced TCR alpha and beta repertoires from monozygotic twins, from unrelated adults of various ages, and from cord blood. To rule out contamination, the twin experiments were replicated at different times with different library preparation protocols. The full study reports these points: In monozygotic twins, recombination models systematically underestimated out-of-frame TCR alpha sharing, but the models matched the sharing seen between unrelated individuals. Compared with coincidental sharing between unrelated individuals, an excess of low generation-probability sequences was observed among out-of-frame TCR alpha sequences shared between twins. Zero-insertion analyses could be partly confounded by invariant T cells such as MAIT and iNKT, although diverse VJ usage argued against such confounding for most clonotypes. Fewer insertions were carried by abundant cord blood beta clonotypes, a similar but weaker trend appeared in young adult naive repertoires, and no such trend appeared in memory repertoires. Because the same donors could not be followed over many years, the conclusions depended on cross-sectional statistical analysis. A weaker excess of twin sharing was found in beta out-of-frame sequences because the signal-to-noise ratio was lowered by fewer shared sequences.

All donors were healthy Caucasians. Three pairs of female monozygotic twins, all aged 18 to 29 years, were included in the twin cohort. Positive isolation kits from Invitrogen were used to isolate CD4+ and CD8+ T cell populations. Library generation was performed with 5' RACE. Sequencing was carried out with an Illumina HiSeq 2000. Template switching introduced a universal primer binding site; the final cDNA contained a unique molecular identifier, enabling accurate counting of TCR cDNA molecules. Specific primers in the conserved constant-segment region were used to synthesize first-strand cDNA for the TCR alpha and beta chains. To control for contamination, each cDNA library was double barcoded with a SMART-Mk sample barcode plus Illumina barcodes. TruSeq adapter sequences along with Illumina sample barcodes were introduced in two successive PCR steps. The Illumina HiSeq platform was used with custom primers to sequence TCR alpha and beta cDNA libraries. The authors' analysis ran thus. MiGEC processed the raw reads to extract unique molecular identifiers, while MiXCR was used to determine the CDR3 positions. For each individual, recombination models were inferred using an EM algorithm with the repgenHMM and IGoR tools. Shared clonotypes were analyzed with the tcR package in R, and sharing was normalized by the product of cloneset sizes. To study raw recombination without the effects of thymic and clonal selection, out-of-frame nonproductive sequences were analyzed. TCRdb reanalyzed the raw reads on its own, using fastp at Q25 for trimming and MiXCR for clone calling, and kept in-frame beta chains. Every distinct CDR3 protein forms one entry, paired with its most common genes and DNA. These V and J calls originate from TCRdb's pipeline instead of the authors' own analysis. The sample includes 300,000 to 400,000 distinct CDR3 sequences, with 12% observed a single time. Jointly, the top ten make up just over 7% of the sample.

The same data also went into a second study, on yellow fever vaccine responses in identical twins. The second paper further reports: The authors reported that the T cell response to vaccination in identical twins appeared partly convergent and partly personalized. Focusing on identical twins, the study followed the T cell clones that responded to the vaccine, and did so with precision.

Input material: CD8+ T cells sorted from blood. The source is a woman aged 18-29 years in good health.

The bases are TGCAGTGCTAGAGATCCGGACTCCTACGAGCAGTACGTC. The resulting protein is CSARDPDSYEQYV. This chain joins TRBV20-1 to TRBJ2-7; no D gene call is confident. Via the germline V gene (reference sequence), CDR1 is DFQATT and CDR2 SNEGSKA. The CDR3 spans 13 residues, from the cysteine through the valine. CDR3 DNA is the only sequence kept; it has 39 bases, read in frame from the first base. V is pared back by 0 bases and J by 0 bases, with 6 bases lying between the germline termini.